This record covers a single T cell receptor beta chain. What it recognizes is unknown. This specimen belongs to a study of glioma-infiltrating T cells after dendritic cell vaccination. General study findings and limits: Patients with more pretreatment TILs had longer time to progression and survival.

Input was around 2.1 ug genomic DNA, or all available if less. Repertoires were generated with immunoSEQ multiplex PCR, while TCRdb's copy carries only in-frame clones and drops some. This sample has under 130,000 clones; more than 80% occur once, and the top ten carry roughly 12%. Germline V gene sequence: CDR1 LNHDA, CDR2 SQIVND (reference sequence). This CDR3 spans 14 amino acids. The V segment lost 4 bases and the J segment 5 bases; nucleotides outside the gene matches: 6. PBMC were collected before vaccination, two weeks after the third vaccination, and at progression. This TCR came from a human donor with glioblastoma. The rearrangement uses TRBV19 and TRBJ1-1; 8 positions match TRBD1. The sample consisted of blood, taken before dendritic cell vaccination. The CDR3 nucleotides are TGTGCCAGTAGTAGAGACAGGGGTAGGACTGAAGCTTTCTTT. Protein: CASSRDRGRTEAFF.